This TCR beta chain was identified during a study of blood T cell repertoires in COVID-19 (dated by TCRdb to between 2020 and 2021). Looking at the study overall: Samples from collaborators originated in the United States, Italy and Spain and spanned both the acute and convalescent phases of COVID-19. Nearly every sample came with metadata listing a de-identified subject ID, COVID-19 status, age in years and sex. The samples were drawn from the first 160 participants of the ongoing ImmuneRACE study and from 1,254 subjects provided by 6 global collaborators. Deeply sampled blood TCRbeta repertoires from subjects exposed to, actively infected with, or recovered from COVID-19 were included in the dataset. The repertoires were released in a freely available public database intended as a resource for research on the immune response to SARS-CoV-2. Where HLA class I and class II types were available, the types were taken from metadata supplied by the sample provider, not from assay-based typing. The prospective study material was composed of cDNA or gDNA derived from T cells, B-cell-depleted T cells, or PBMCs.

Here is what the overall study found, with its caveats: The quantity of clinical and demographic metadata differed by source and by participant and was supplied without curation.

Participants in the prospective study were aged about 18 to 95 years, lived in 20 to 30 United States geographic areas, and enrolled through a virtual design. In the prospective study, cohorts were assigned on the basis of participant-reported clinical history obtained from a screening survey and a study questionnaire. ImmuneRACE Cohort 3 recovered participants were defined by two consecutive negative NP/OP PCR tests, healthcare professional clearance, or symptom resolution. In the prospective study, mobile phlebotomists collected whole blood, serum and a nasopharyngeal or oropharyngeal swab from each participant. Participants in the prospective study had the option to provide additional blood draws and questionnaires over a 2-month period. Before DNA extraction, prospective study blood samples were shipped either frozen or at room temperature. The immunoSEQ Assay, a bias-controlled multiplex PCR, was used to amplify TCRbeta CDR3 regions from genomic DNA. In the source study's methods: The number of nucleated cells in each sample was estimated by amplification of reference gene primers within the assay. To quantify the absolute abundance of each unique TCRbeta CDR3 rearrangement, sequence reads were collapsed and filtered. For each sample, productive Simpson clonality was calculated by taking the square root of Simpson's diversity index across productive rearrangements. Imported from immuneACCESS, the table was reduced by TCRdb to in-frame sequences with V and J called. These copies leave out some clones; in studies compared against another copy, an unresolved V gene accounts for under half, and the cause of the remainder is not known. That table furnishes V, J and clone size, whereas the DNA furnished D and trimming. Counted in this sample were around 450,000 clones; about nine tenths of them appeared once. Of the sample, about 0.65% is held by the ten largest clones.

The sample holds one count of this clone. This clone's antigen is unknown. Base-call qualities are not available, and no considerably larger clone is one nucleotide away. CDR1 and CDR2 are read off the germline V gene as SNHLY and FYNNEI. The trim is 7 bases for V and 0 bases for J, with a gap of 6 bases between the germline ends. Including the terminal cysteine and phenylalanine, the CDR3 comprises 12 residues. This entry keeps only the CDR3 DNA: 36 bases, framed from base 1. Material for sequencing was PBMCs or T cells enriched from blood (not recorded which). This TCR came from a woman in her late teens or twenties who had recovered from COVID-19. The receptor chain draws on TRBV2 and TRBJ1-2; the D gene assignment is ambiguous. The sequenced DNA is TGTGCCAGCACTCGGGCTAACTATGGCTACACCTTC. Translated, this gives CASTRANYGYTF.